The 23 T cell receptor beta chains listed next were all sequenced from one sample in a study of T-cell reconstitution after alpha-beta-depleted transplantation in children. It was with unique molecular identifiers that the TCRbeta library was prepared. TCRdb called the PCR reads again in MiXCR, with one record for every CDR3 protein. Seen here are around 90,000 distinct CDR3 sequences, roughly a sixth observed once, and the top ten hold about 20%. This sample comprised PBMCs, mostly from graft donor cells, obtained 180 days after TCRalphabeta/CD19-depleted stem cell transplant. These receptors came from a male patient aged 2-9 years who had a stem cell transplant for acute lymphoblastic leukemia, so the T cells may come from the graft donor.

This clonotype occurred many times. The chain uses TRBV7-6 and TRBJ2-7; 15 nucleotides match TRBD2. Germline V CDR1 and CDR2: SGHVS, FNYEAQ. V shed 5 bases and J 2 bases; nucleotides not matched to a gene: 4. The length of the CDR3 is 16 residues. DNA for the CDR3: TGTGCCAGCAGCGAGGGACTAGCGGGGGGTCCCTACGAGCAGTACTTC. It is translated as CASSEGLAGGPYEQYF.

The J gene is TRBJ1-4, the V gene TRBV28, with D unclear. CDR1 is MDHEN, CDR2 SYDVKM, per germline. Trimming took off 7 bases at V and 5 bases at J, with 14 bases between the two ends. The CDR3 has 14 residues. In nucleotides, the CDR3 is TGTGCCAGCATGGGCGGGCAGGCGAATGAAAAACTGTTTTTT. Protein: CASMGGQANEKLFF.

This clonotype occurred many times. V gene TRBV6-5 combines with J gene TRBJ1-2; no clear D gene. Trimming shortened V by 2 bases and J by 7 bases, and 5 bases separated the two germline ends. CDR1 is MNHEY and CDR2 is SVGAGI in the germline V gene. The CDR3 extends over 11 amino acids. The CDR3 here is CASSYLGGYTF. CDR3 DNA sequence: TGTGCCAGCAGTTACCTCGGTGGCTACACCTTC.

This clonotype showed up just a few times. The chain has TRBV12-3 or TRBV12-4 and TRBJ1-1, with 7 bases fitting TRBD1. This CDR3 comprises 13 residues. The V and J ends lost 5 bases and 8 bases, in that order; junction bases with no gene match: 8. Here the CDR3 reads CASSHYRGREAFF. Written as DNA, the CDR3 is TGTGCCAGCAGTCATTACAGGGGACGCGAAGCTTTCTTT.

This clonotype was counted at least ten times. CDR3 DNA: TGCGCCAGCAGCAGCCAGAGCTCCTACAATGAGCAGTTCTTC. It encodes CASSSQSSYNEQFF. The rearrangement uses TRBV5-1 and TRBJ2-1; D ambiguous. V was clipped by 4 bases and J by 0 bases, with 8 bases between them. Per germline, CDR1 SGHRS and CDR2 YFSETQ. The length of the CDR3 is 14 residues.

This clonotype was picked up a small number of times. The chain recombines TRBV3-1 with TRBJ2-2; perhaps TRBD2 as D (6 bases). V dropped 1 base and J dropped 7 bases, with 16 bases sitting between them. The CDR3 consists of 16 residues. Germline V gene data show CDR1 as LGHDT and CDR2 as YNNKEL (reference sequence). CDR3 residues: CASSQGDSPFFGELFF. The CDR3 bases are TGTGCCAGCAGCCAAGGGGACTCCCCGTTTTTCGGGGAGCTGTTTTTT.

This chain connects TRBV2 to TRBJ1-4, with D tentatively TRBD1 (5 bases). CDR3 length equals 16 residues. Germline assignment: CDR1 SNHLY and CDR2 FYNNEI. V lost 4 bases and J 7 bases, leaving 19 bases between the germline ends. CDR3 in DNA: TGTGCCAGCAGTGTAAACGAGGGACTCGGGAGTGAAAAACTGTTTTTT. Translating gives CASSVNEGLGSEKLFF.

The chain carries TRBV11-3 and TRBJ2-1, with D tentatively TRBD1 (6 bases). V was cut by 5 bases and J by 8 bases, with 19 bases left in between. Germline values: CDR1 SGHNT, CDR2 YENEEA. The CDR3 has 15 residues. The CDR3 sequence: CASSDRDIGSHEQFF. The CDR3 DNA sequence: TGTGCCAGCAGCGACCGGGACATAGGTTCCCATGAGCAGTTCTTC.

This clonotype was counted ten times or more. The rearrangement uses TRBV6-2 or TRBV6-3 and TRBJ2-3, with 10 bases lining up with TRBD1. Losses at the gene ends were 6 bases for V and 5 bases for J; bases not matched to a gene: 5. Germline CDR1 is MNHEY and CDR2 is SVGEGT. CDR3 length: 14 residues. As DNA, the CDR3 is TGTGCCAGCAGATGGACAGGGGGAGGAGATACGCAGTATTTT. Protein sequence: CASRWTGGGDTQYF.

This clonotype was picked up a small number of times. The chain is built from TRBV5-1 and TRBJ2-4; TRBD2 matches at 13 bases. This CDR3 is 20 amino acids long. Germline CDR1 and CDR2: SGHRS and YFSETQ. J was trimmed by 0 bases and V by 3 bases; bases with no gene match: 12. The CDR3: CASSSRTSGGPLPAKNIQYF. For the CDR3, the DNA is TGCGCCAGCAGCTCTCGGACTAGCGGGGGCCCCCTCCCAGCCAAAAACATTCAGTACTTC.

The chain recombines TRBV7-6 with TRBJ2-5, with no clear D. This CDR3 is 16 amino acids long. V dropped 4 bases and J dropped 5 bases, with 20 bases sitting between them. Germline-derived CDR1 and CDR2 are SGHVS and FNYEAQ. CDR3 DNA: TGTGCCAGCAGCTCGGGTGCGACCCCTACGGTGGAGACCCAGTACTTC. This translates into CASSSGATPTVETQYF.

This clonotype was observed a handful of times. The V and J genes are TRBV5-1 and TRBJ2-2, with D possibly matching TRBD2 (5 bases). V lost 1 base, J lost 2 bases, and 15 bases lay in between. The CDR3 extends over 17 amino acids. The germline V gene has CDR1 SGHRS and CDR2 YFSETQ. The CDR3 DNA reads TGCGCCAGCAGCTTGTCCCCCCCTAGCTTTAACACCGGGGAGCTGTTTTTT. Its protein product is CASSLSPPSFNTGELFF.

The chain combines TRBV6-1 with TRBJ2-3; TRBD2 agrees at 8 bases. J was trimmed by 1 base and V by 3 bases; bases with no gene match: 6. Germline assignment: CDR1 MNHNS and CDR2 SASEGT. The CDR3 extends over 16 amino acids. The CDR3 loop is CASSEGAGVGTDTQYF. CDR3 DNA sequence: TGTGCCAGCAGTGAGGGAGCGGGAGTCGGCACAGATACGCAGTATTTT.

This clonotype occurred many times. This sequence joins TRBV20-1 and TRBJ2-2; 10 nucleotides agree with TRBD1. The V segment lost 5 bases and the J segment 6 bases; nucleotides outside the gene matches: 9. Germline values: CDR1 DFQATT, CDR2 SNEGSKA (reference sequence). The length of the CDR3 is 15 residues. This CDR3 reads CSAADRGSIAGELFF. CDR3 DNA: TGCAGTGCTGCGGACAGGGGGAGTATCGCCGGGGAGCTGTTTTTT.

V gene TRBV27 combines with J gene TRBJ1-4; no reliable D call. With 5 bases removed from V and 8 bases from J, the gap between germline ends came to 9 bases. The germline V gene encodes CDR1 MNHEY and CDR2 SMNVEV (reference sequence). This CDR3 is 12 amino acids long. CDR3 sequence: CASSQRREKLFF. CDR3 DNA: TGTGCCAGCAGTCAACGGAGGGAAAAACTGTTTTTT.

The V and J genes are TRBV3-1 and TRBJ1-2, with D maybe TRBD1 (5 bases). Germline V gives CDR1 LGHDT, CDR2 YNNKEL (reference sequence). Trimming pared 0 bases from V and 3 bases from J, leaving 8 bases between. There are 14 residues in the CDR3. This chain's CDR3 is CASSQDLTDYGYTF. CDR3 coding DNA: TGTGCCAGCAGCCAAGATCTGACAGACTATGGCTACACCTTC.

The CDR3: CASSLTGTWGTGELFF. The CDR3 DNA reads as TGTGCCAGCAGCCTCACCGGGACATGGGGTACCGGGGAGCTGTTTTTT. The rearrangement uses TRBV5-6 and TRBJ2-2, with D possibly TRBD1 on 6 matching bases. In germline, CDR1 is SGHDT, CDR2 YYEEEE. The CDR3 is 16 amino acids. V was trimmed by 4 bases and J by 5 bases, leaving 18 bases between them. The full variable domain, its missing parts supplied by reference TRBV5-6 and TRBJ2-2, is DAGVTQSPTHLIKTRGQQVTLRCSPKSGHDTVSWYQQALGQGPQFIFQYYEEEERQRGNFPDRFSGHQFPNYSSELNVNALLLGDSALYLCASSLTGTWGTGELFFGEGSRLTVL.

This clonotype has only a few counts. The V gene is TRBV20-1, the J gene TRBJ2-5; TRBD2 matches 10 bases. The CDR3 runs 15 residues. The V gene's germline CDR1 is DFQATT and CDR2 SNEGSKA (reference sequence). The V and J ends lost 5 bases and 4 bases, in that order; junction bases with no gene match: 10. Here the CDR3 reads CSAVGRGLALETQYF. CDR3 DNA: TGCAGTGCTGTGGGCCGGGGACTAGCGCTAGAGACCCAGTACTTC.

This clonotype was detected many times. This chain joins TRBV6-1 and TRBJ1-5, with D perhaps TRBD1 (6 bases). The V gene's germline CDR1 is MNHNS and CDR2 SASEGT. The CDR3 consists of 15 residues. V was trimmed by 0 bases and J by 6 bases, leaving 12 bases between them. The CDR3 spells CASSEAGGPRQPQHF. CDR3 sequence (DNA): TGTGCCAGCAGTGAAGCCGGGGGGCCACGTCAGCCCCAGCATTTT.

This clonotype was counted only a few times. The genes are TRBV7-6 and TRBJ2-5; a possible D gene is TRBD2 (6 bases). There are 16 residues in the CDR3. V was trimmed by 1 base and J by 2 bases, leaving 14 bases between them. Germline V gene sequence: CDR1 SGHVS, CDR2 FNYEAQ. CDR3 sequence: CASSLDVTRPQETQYF. The CDR3 bases are TGTGCCAGCAGCTTAGACGTGACTAGACCACAAGAGACCCAGTACTTC.

The gene calls are TRBV20-1 and TRBJ1-5; a weak D match, TRBD1 (6 bases). CDR3 size: 18 residues. In germline, CDR1 is DFQATT, CDR2 SNEGSKA (reference sequence). Trimming stripped 1 base from V and 0 bases from J, with 19 bases between. CDR3 residues: CSARVARGELYSNQPQHF. The CDR3 DNA sequence: TGCAGTGCTAGAGTTGCAAGGGGGGAACTATATAGCAATCAGCCCCAGCATTTT.

The chain is built from TRBV23-1 and TRBJ2-3, with D uncertain. TRBV23-1 is identified as an open reading frame with a role that is uncertain. The CDR3 is 12 residues long. V was trimmed by 10 bases and J by 6 bases, leaving 14 bases between them. The CDR3 DNA sequence: TGCGCCAACATGAAACGGTGGGATACGCAGTATTTT. Amino acids: CANMKRWDTQYF.

This clonotype turned up a few times. This may be a read error: a much more frequent sequence differs by one nucleotide. The V call is TRBV5-6, the J call TRBJ2-3; D ambiguous. Germline CDR1 is SGHDT and CDR2 is YYEEEE. This CDR3 region has 13 residues. The CDR3 loop reads CASSRRAADMQYF. Here the CDR3 DNA reads TGTGCCAGCAGCCGAAGGGCGGCAGATATGCAGTATTTT.